This TCR beta chain emerged from a study of T cell repertoires in cytomegalovirus infection. Germline loops: CDR1 MNHEY, CDR2 SVGAGI. V lost 2 bases and J lost 8, with 16 bases in between. CDR3 length equals 16 residues. Using its own MiXCR run on the reads, TCRdb lists one record per CDR3 protein. The repertoire holds 100,000 or so distinct CDR3 sequences, about a quarter seen once, with around 42% in the top ten. Study-wide results and limits: Clonotypes of TCR beta that were HLA-C-restricted and CMV-specific dominated the ex vivo response.

This clonotype occurred many times. What it binds is unknown. The sample consisted of CD8+ T cells from PBMCs. The TCR was taken from a human donor in good health (CMV status not recorded). Some clones in this sample may be carry-over from other donors' samples. The genes are TRBV6-5 and TRBJ1-6; no definite D call. The CDR3 sequence: CASSYDGFLAYSPLHF. In DNA form, the CDR3 reads TGTGCCAGCAGTTACGACGGTTTTTTGGCGTATTCACCCCTCCACTTT.